The next 5 T cell receptor beta chains were all read from a single sample in a study of PD-L1 blockade in urothelial cancer. Time point meaning: peripheral blood 6 weeks after treatment start. Here immunoSEQ multiplex PCR was the method, and the copy in TCRdb shows in-frame clones only, minus some. The sample has about 45,000 clones, approximately 82% seen once. The sequencing used PBMCs, collected around atezolizumab (anti-PD-L1) treatment. These TCRs come from a man in his sixties with urothelial cancer.

The chain uses TRBV28 and TRBJ1-1; TRBD1 agrees at 7 bases. The CDR3 consists of 13 residues. V dropped 6 bases and J dropped 4; count of bases not matched to a gene: 5. Germline CDR1 is MDHEN and CDR2 is SYDVKM. The CDR3 sequence is CASRGRDSTEAFF. Here the CDR3 DNA reads TGTGCCAGCAGGGGCCGGGACAGCACTGAAGCTTTCTTT.

This clone occurred once. J is TRBJ2-5 and V is TRBV5-1; unclear D gene. The CDR3 consists of 15 residues. Germline V gene lookup returns CDR1 SGHRS and CDR2 YFSETQ. The V and J ends lost 1 base and 4 bases respectively, with 14 bases between them. CDR3 in DNA: TGCGCCAGCAGCTTGAAGTCTGGGTCAGGAGAGACCCAGTACTTC. Its protein product is CASSLKSGSGETQYF.

This clone has just a few counts. V gene TRBV18 combines with J gene TRBJ2-6, with 12 bases aligning to TRBD2. Unmatched junction bases numbered 6, after V lost 3 bases and J lost 0 bases. The length of the CDR3 is 19 residues. Germline V CDR1 and CDR2: KGHSH, LQKENI. The DNA for the CDR3 is TGTGCCAGCTCACCCAGACTAGCGGGGGCCGACTCTGGGGCCAACGTCCTGACTTTC. Translation: CASSPRLAGADSGANVLTF.

The chain carries TRBV30 and TRBJ2-3; 8 bases agree with TRBD2. Germline V lookup: CDR1 GTSNPN, CDR2 SVGIG (reference sequence). This CDR3 comprises 14 residues. J lost 1 base, V lost 0 bases, and 0 bases had no gene match. In DNA, the CDR3 is TGTGCCTGGAGTGTAGCGGGAGGCACAGATACGCAGTATTTT. Protein: CAWSVAGGTDTQYF. Combining the CDR3 with reference TRBV30 and TRBJ2-3 gives the whole variable domain SQTIHQWPATLVQPVGSPLSLECTVEGTSNPNLYWYRQAAGRGLQLLFYSVGIGQISSEVPQNLSASRPQDRQFILSSKKLLLSDSGFYLCAWSVAGGTDTQYFGPGTRLTVL.

V gene TRBV11-2 combines with J gene TRBJ1-4, with 9 nucleotides matching TRBD1. Germline V gene data show CDR1 as SGHAT and CDR2 as FQNNGV. Trimming at V came to 3 bases and at J to 7 bases, leaving 9 bases not matched to a gene. The CDR3 has 16 amino acids. The CDR3 loop reads CASSLATGGASEKLFF. For the CDR3, the DNA is TGTGCCAGCAGCTTGGCTACAGGGGGCGCGAGTGAAAAACTGTTTTTT. Supplemented by reference TRBV11-2 and TRBJ1-4, the full variable domain reads EAGVAQSPRYKIIEKRQSVAFWCNPISGHATLYWYQQILGQGPKLLIQFQNNGVVDDSQLPKDRFSAERLKGVDSTLKIQPAKLEDSAVYLCASSLATGGASEKLFFGSGTQLSVL.